This note documents a single TCR beta chain sequence. Its target is unknown. The entry originates in a study of vaccination and CD4 T cells after COVID-19. Treatment denoted: roughly ten-day PBMC culture with coronavirus spike peptide pools or control peptides (ViraFEST assay). Germline V gives CDR1 ENHRY, CDR2 SYGVKD. CDR3 length: 16 residues. Trimming at V came to 4 bases and at J to 3 bases, leaving 9 bases not matched to a gene. Sequencing of DNA taken from cultured CD4+ T cells relied on the Oncomine TCR Beta short-read assay. TCRdb re-called the PCR reads through MiXCR, storing one row per CDR3 protein. Of fewer than 15,000 distinct CDR3 sequences in the sample, about three fifths are singletons; the top ten hold around 12%.

This chain uses TRBV10-3 with TRBJ2-5, with TRBD1 matching 9 bases. Sample: CD4+ T cells from blood, cultured in vitro. The sequence derives from a human donor who had recovered from COVID-19. CDR3 residues: CAISGGTGSFEETQYF. The DNA for the CDR3 is TGTGCCATCAGTGGGGGGACAGGGTCGTTTGAAGAGACCCAGTACTTC.